Shown below are 11 T cell receptor beta chains from a single sample sequenced in a study of PD-L1 blockade in urothelial cancer. Some clones are missing from TCRdb's copy, which holds only in-frame ones; the method was immunoSEQ multiplex PCR. The sample consists of tens of thousands of clones, around 93% of them appearing once. Time point meaning: peripheral blood 6 weeks after treatment start. The material sequenced was PBMCs, taken around atezolizumab (anti-PD-L1) treatment. The receptors stem from a woman of 80 years or more with urothelial cancer.

This rearrangement joins TRBV30 to TRBJ2-7, with TRBD2 matching 7 bases. This CDR3 has 16 residues. V trimming: 0 bases; J trimming: 0 bases; junction bases outside the gene matches: 8. Germline assignment: CDR1 GTSNPN and CDR2 SVGIG (reference sequence). The CDR3 nucleotides read TGTGCCTGGAGTGTAGAGGGCGGGAGCCCCTCCTACGAGCAGTACTTC. It is translated as CAWSVEGGSPSYEQYF.

Comments on this clone: One end of the junction is discordant with germline, which a read error may explain. The genes are TRBV29-1 and TRBJ1-3; D is uncertain. This CDR3 is built from 11 residues. The V gene's germline CDR1 is SQVTM and CDR2 ANQGSEA. CDR3 in amino acids: CSVDRGSTIYF. The CDR3 coding sequence is TGCAGCGTTGATCGGGGAAGCACCATATATTTT.

V usage is TRBV19 and J usage is TRBJ1-1; no reliable D call. CDR3 length equals 14 residues. V lost 7 bases and J 5 bases, leaving 17 bases between the germline ends. The germline gives CDR1 LNHDA, CDR2 SQIVND (reference sequence). In nucleotides, the CDR3 is TGTGCCAGTACCGCGTGGGGTCGAGGGACTGAAGCTTTCTTT. This encodes CASTAWGRGTEAFF.

The rearrangement links TRBV5-5 to TRBJ1-1; no definite D call. This CDR3 spans 12 amino acids. Trimming cost V 0 bases and J 7 bases, with 7 bases left between them. CDR1 is SGHKS and CDR2 is YYEKEE in the germline V gene (reference sequence). The CDR3 DNA is TGTGCCAGCAGCTTGGTTCAGCGTGAAGCTTTCTTT. It specifies CASSLVQREAFF.

This clone turned up a few times. The rearrangement joins TRBV7-8 to TRBJ2-4, with a weak D call TRBD1 (6 bases). The germline CDR1 and CDR2 sequences are SGHVS and FQNEAQ. V was cut by 2 bases and J by 0 bases, with 14 bases left in between. CDR3 length: 17 amino acids. CDR3 nucleotide sequence: TGTGCCAGCAGCTTAAAAGGACAGAACCCAGCCAAAAACATTCAGTACTTC. It translates to CASSLKGQNPAKNIQYF. The full variable domain, in which reference TRBV7-8 and TRBJ2-4 provide the parts outside the CDR3, is GAGVSQSPRYKVAKRGQDVALRCDPISGHVSLFWYQQALGQGPEFLTYFQNEAQLDKSGLPSDRFFAERPEGSVSTLKIQRTQQEDSAVYLCASSLKGQNPAKNIQYFGAGTRLSVL.

The J gene is TRBJ2-7, the V gene TRBV19; the D is unclear. CDR1 is LNHDA and CDR2 is SQIVND in the germline V gene (reference sequence). V lost 1 base and J lost 1, with 11 bases in between. The CDR3 has 15 amino acids. CDR3 in DNA: TGTGCCAGTAGTATAGCGGCGGTGTCATCCTACGAGCAGTACTTC. Its translation is CASSIAAVSSYEQYF.

The chain links TRBV13 to TRBJ2-3; 10 bases match TRBD2. V was clipped by 5 bases and J by 2 bases; unmatched bases: 10. The CDR3 loop spans 17 amino acids. From germline, CDR1 is PRHDT and CDR2 FYEKMQ (reference sequence). The CDR3 loop reads CASSPVGLAGVTDTQYF. As DNA, the CDR3 is TGTGCCAGCAGCCCAGTGGGGCTAGCGGGGGTCACAGATACGCAGTATTTT.

This clone occurred once. The chain has TRBV15 and TRBJ2-1, with D perhaps matching TRBD2 (6 bases). The CDR3 totals 17 residues. V was clipped by 0 bases and J by 10 bases, with 22 bases between them. Germline V gene data show CDR1 as LNHNV and CDR2 as YYDKDF (reference sequence). The DNA for the CDR3 is TGTGCCACCAGCAGAGATCAGGCGGGACCCGCATGGTGGGAGCAGTTCTTC. It translates to CATSRDQAGPAWWEQFF.

This sequence joins TRBV5-4 and TRBJ2-7, with D maybe TRBD1 (6 bases). CDR1 is SGHNT, CDR2 YYREEE, per germline (reference sequence). With 3 bases removed from V and 0 bases from J, the gap between germline ends came to 16 bases. This CDR3 contains 16 residues. The DNA for the CDR3 is TGTGCCAGCAGCTCCCAATCCTCGACAGGCTCCTACGAGCAGTACTTC. It specifies CASSSQSSTGSYEQYF.

The CDR3 DNA reads as TGTGCCAGCGCATTGGGGACAGCGTACAATGAGCAGTTCTTC. Translation: CASALGTAYNEQFF. The V gene is TRBV11-3, the J gene TRBJ2-1, with TRBD1 matching over 7 bases. The CDR3 length is 14 residues. The J segment lost 4 bases and the V segment lost 8 bases, leaving 8 bases of the junction unmatched. Germline CDR1 and CDR2: SGHNT and YENEEA.

The chain employs TRBV30 and TRBJ2-2, with TRBD1 identical over 10 bases. The V gene's germline CDR1 is GTSNPN and CDR2 SVGIG (reference sequence). V lost 7 bases and J lost 6; bases outside the gene matches: 2. This CDR3 contains 12 residues. The CDR3 DNA sequence: TGTGCCTCGGGACAGGGGCCCGGGGAGCTGTTTTTT. It is translated as CASGQGPGELFF.